Following are 2 T cell receptor beta chains from one sample sequenced in a study of shared clonotypes between healthy human individuals. Assay: immunoSEQ multiplex PCR; the TCRdb copy retains only in-frame clones and omits some. The data contain about 1.4 million clones, roughly 97% of them singletons. The specimen sequenced was naive CD4+ T cells sorted from blood. As for subset: CD45RA+ positively selected. These receptors were taken from a man younger than 45 in good health.

Only one count was recorded for this clone. The chain uses TRBV19 and TRBJ2-7; a weak D match, TRBD1 (5 bases). This CDR3 contains 14 residues. Trimming took 7 bases from V and 2 from J, leaving 15 bases between them. The germline V gene encodes CDR1 LNHDA and CDR2 SQIVND (reference sequence). CDR3 residues: CASNPSRAPYEQYF. In nucleotides, the CDR3 is TGTGCCAGTAATCCTTCCAGGGCTCCCTACGAGCAGTACTTC.

J is TRBJ2-5 and V is TRBV6-1; D is uncertain. CDR1 MNHNS and CDR2 SASEGT come from the germline V gene. V was pared by 6 bases and J by 7 bases, with 15 bases between. CDR3 length: 13 residues. This CDR3 is CASRPGQFGTQYF. For the CDR3, the DNA is TGTGCCAGCAGGCCCGGTCAATTCGGGACCCAGTACTTC.